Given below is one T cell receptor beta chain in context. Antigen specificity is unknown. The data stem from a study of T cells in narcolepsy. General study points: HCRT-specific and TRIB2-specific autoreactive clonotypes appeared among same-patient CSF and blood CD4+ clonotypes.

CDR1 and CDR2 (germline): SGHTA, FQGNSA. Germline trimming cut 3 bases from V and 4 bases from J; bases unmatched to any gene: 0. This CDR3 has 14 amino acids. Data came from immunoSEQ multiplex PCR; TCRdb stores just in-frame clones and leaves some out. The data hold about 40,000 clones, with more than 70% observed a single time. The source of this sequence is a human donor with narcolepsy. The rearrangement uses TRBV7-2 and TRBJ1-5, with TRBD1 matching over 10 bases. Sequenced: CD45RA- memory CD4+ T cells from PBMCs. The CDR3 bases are TGTGCCAGCAGCTTGGGACAGGGGAATCAGCCCCAGCATTTT. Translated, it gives CASSLGQGNQPQHF.